This T cell receptor beta chain was sequenced during a study of T cells in Graves' hyperthyroidism and ophthalmopathy. General study points: In the blood, most expanded thyroid clonotypes above 0.001 appeared as well.

This clonotype occurred a few times. The antigen is not known. RNA transcripts provided the source from which TCR beta CDR3 regions were amplified. In the first-round RT-PCR of the TCR CDR3, the HTBI primer set was used. TCRdb processed the multiplex PCR reads anew with MiXCR; each CDR3 protein has one entry. The sample lists hundreds of thousands of distinct CDR3 sequences, about 38% seen once, with 7% to 10% in the top ten. This CDR3 region has 12 residues. The germline CDR1 and CDR2 sequences are MNHNS and SASEGT. Trimming took off 11 bases at V and 1 base at J, with 11 bases between the two ends. This receptor was identified in a man between 18 and 29 years old with Graves' hyperthyroidism. The chain uses TRBV6-1 and TRBJ1-1, with D perhaps TRBD1 (6 bases). The sequenced sample was blood. The CDR3 coding sequence is TGTGCCGGGATGACAGGGAACACTGAAGCTTTCTTT. Protein sequence: CAGMTGNTEAFF.